In its sample, the clone carrying this T cell receptor (beta chain) was seen a few times. Its specificity is unknown. These data are taken from a study of response to subunit inactivated influenza vaccine. Findings of the study overall: Each seasonal flu vaccination may recruit only limited new T cells, authors suggested.

Germline values: CDR1 MNHEY, CDR2 SVGAGI. CDR3 size: 16 residues. Trimming stripped 0 bases from V and 0 bases from J, with 9 bases between. MiXCR, run by TCRdb on the RT-PCR reads, gives a single entry per CDR3 protein. The sample includes 450,000 to 500,000 distinct CDR3 sequences, approximately 9.9% of them seen just once. This sequence originates from a man in his forties or fifties who received an inactivated influenza vaccine. Sample: PBMCs from blood, taken about 40 days after vaccination. V gene TRBV6-5 combines with J gene TRBJ2-1; D remains unclear. CDR3 DNA sequence: TGTGCCAGCAGTTACTCGACCGCTAGCTCCTACAATGAGCAGTTCTTC. Translated, it gives CASSYSTASSYNEQFF.